One sample yielded the 31 T cell receptor beta chains listed below, sequenced in a study of Ad26.COV2.S vaccination and SARS-CoV-2 variants. Treatment specified: some 19 received Ad26.COV2.S at low or high dose, single or two shots; 5 received placebo; per-sample allocation not given. The samples date from day 63 after the first vaccine or placebo injection. Some clones are missing from TCRdb's copy, which holds only in-frame ones; the method was immunoSEQ multiplex PCR. The data show about 400,000 clones, 89% seen once. The sequences come from peripheral blood, collected in a trial of Ad26.COV2.S vaccine versus placebo. The receptors derive from a person between 18 and 65 years old who received the Ad26.COV2.S COVID-19 vaccine or a placebo.

This chain joins TRBV28 and TRBJ1-4; TRBD1 matches 9 bases. The germline V gene has CDR1 MDHEN and CDR2 SYDVKM. Unmatched junction bases numbered 17, after V lost 7 bases and J lost 8 bases. This CDR3 contains 17 residues. CDR3 nucleotides: TGTGCCAGCACCAAAAGGGGACAGGGCCCCTCTTGGGAAAAACTGTTTTTT. It is translated as CASTKRGQGPSWEKLFF.

The genes are TRBV28 and TRBJ1-6; TRBD1 matches 8 bases. Germline CDR1 reads MDHEN; CDR2 reads SYDVKM. J was trimmed by 7 bases and V by 3 bases; bases with no gene match: 2. The CDR3 has 14 residues. The CDR3 DNA reads TGTGCCAGCAGTTTTAGGACAGGGAATTCACCCCTCCACTTT. Its translation is CASSFRTGNSPLHF. The complete variable domain, with remaining parts taken from reference TRBV28 and TRBJ1-6, reads DVKVTQSSRYLVKRTGEKVFLECVQDMDHENMFWYRQDPGLGLRLIYFSYDVKMKEKGDIPEGYSVSREKKERFSLILESASTNQTSMYLCASSFRTGNSPLHFGNGTRLTVT.

This clone showed up just a few times. This sequence joins TRBV5-4 and TRBJ2-5; no clear D gene. Germline V gives CDR1 SGHNT, CDR2 YYREEE (reference sequence). The CDR3 length is 14 residues. Trimming stripped 0 bases from V and 5 bases from J, with 11 bases between. The CDR3 DNA is TGTGCCAGCAGCTTGGCCGGCCCGGCGGAGACCCAGTACTTC. Its translation: CASSLAGPAETQYF.

The J gene is TRBJ1-6, the V gene TRBV6-1; D remains unclear. V was trimmed by 3 bases and J by 6 bases, leaving 3 bases between them. Germline-derived CDR1 and CDR2 are MNHNS and SASEGT. The CDR3 consists of 12 residues. The CDR3 DNA is TGTGCCAGCAGTGAGCTTAATTCACCCCTCCACTTT. This codes for CASSELNSPLHF.

This rearrangement joins TRBV2 to TRBJ1-2, with a weak D call TRBD1 (5 bases). Germline V lookup: CDR1 SNHLY, CDR2 FYNNEI. The CDR3 totals 14 residues. The germline V and J ends were trimmed by 5 bases and 2 bases, with 12 bases remaining between them. Here the CDR3 DNA reads TGTGCCAGCAGTACACGGGGCCCCAACTATGGCTACACCTTC. Its translation is CASSTRGPNYGYTF.

Only a few counts were recorded for this clone. The rearrangement joins TRBV6-6 to TRBJ2-7, with unresolved D. Trimming pared 7 bases from V and 0 bases from J, leaving 13 bases between. Germline lookup yields CDR1 MNHNY and CDR2 SVGAGI (reference sequence). The CDR3 covers 14 residues. The CDR3 loop reads CASTPRRYSYEQYF. CDR3 nucleotides: TGTGCCAGCACCCCTAGGCGTTACTCCTACGAGCAGTACTTC.

On this clone: Other DNA sequences in this sample translate to the same CDR3. The rearrangement joins TRBV3-1 (or the pseudogene TRBV3-2) to TRBJ2-3, with D perhaps TRBD1 (5 bases). V was shortened by 2 bases and J by 3 bases, with 6 bases between the two germline ends. CDR1 is LGHDT and CDR2 is YNNKEL in the germline V gene (reference sequence). This CDR3 is built from 13 residues. The CDR3 reads CASSQRGTDTQYF. CDR3 DNA: TGTGCCAGCAGCCAAAGGGGTACAGATACGCAGTATTTT.

The V gene is TRBV11-2, the J gene TRBJ2-7; 8 bases agree with TRBD2. Unmatched junction bases numbered 21, after V lost 5 bases and J lost 3 bases. The CDR3 extends over 19 amino acids. Per the germline V gene, CDR1 is SGHAT and CDR2 is FQNNGV. The CDR3 DNA sequence: TGTGCCAGCAGCCCGTTGAGGGGGGTAGCGGGAATGGCGAGCTACGAGCAGTACTTC. This translates into CASSPLRGVAGMASYEQYF.

The CDR3 DNA follows: TGCGCCAGCAGCCAAGAACGAGTCTCTGGGGCCAACGTCCTGACTTTC. Its protein product is CASSQERVSGANVLTF. The chain is built from TRBV4-1 and TRBJ2-6; no firm D call. Germline loops: CDR1 MGHRA, CDR2 YSYEKL. V dropped 0 bases and J dropped 0 bases, with 6 bases sitting between them. This CDR3 region has 16 residues.

This chain connects TRBV12-3 or TRBV12-4 to TRBJ1-5; no firm D call. This CDR3 is 12 amino acids long. Trimming pared 1 base from V and 6 bases from J, leaving 4 bases between. The CDR3 protein is CASSLESQPQHF. For the CDR3, the DNA is TGTGCCAGCAGTTTAGAAAGTCAGCCCCAGCATTTT.

The genes are TRBV19 and TRBJ1-1; the D is unclear. CDR1 and CDR2 from the germline V gene are LNHDA and SQIVND (reference sequence). The CDR3 consists of 14 residues. V lost 7 bases and J lost 2, with 14 bases in between. CDR3 DNA sequence: TGTGCCAGTATTGGCCGGACGGTAAACACTGAAGCTTTCTTT. Its translation is CASIGRTVNTEAFF.

The chain recombines TRBV29-1 with TRBJ2-3, with 11 bases matching TRBD2. Trimming cost V 7 bases and J 6 bases; bases outside gene matches: 9. Germline CDR1 reads SQVTM; CDR2 reads ANQGSEA. The CDR3 has 14 residues. In DNA, the CDR3 is TGCAGCGCGGTAGCGGGAGGGCCCCCCGATACGCAGTATTTT. It encodes CSAVAGGPPDTQYF.

To note about this clone: One junction end disagrees with the germline gene, perhaps due to a read error. The chain is built from TRBV5-1 and TRBJ1-5; no definite D call. From germline, CDR1 is SGHRS and CDR2 YFSETQ. The CDR3 length is 14 residues. The CDR3 here is CASSLGGSSQPQHF. The CDR3 nucleotides read TGCGCCAGCAGCTTGGGGGGTAGCAGTCAGCCCCAGCATTTT.

The chain combines TRBV12-5 with TRBJ2-2; D could derive from TRBD1 or TRBD2 (5 bases each). The V gene lost 5 bases and the J gene lost 6 bases, with 10 bases spanning the gap. Germline assignment: CDR1 LGHNT and CDR2 FRNRAP. The CDR3 runs 13 residues. The CDR3 here is CASGLGASGELFF. CDR3 nucleotide sequence: TGTGCTAGTGGTCTCGGGGCTTCCGGGGAGCTGTTTTTT.

The chain recombines TRBV19 with TRBJ2-2; D is unresolved. This CDR3 is built from 19 residues. V dropped 3 bases and J dropped 1 base, with 21 bases sitting between them. Germline V gives CDR1 LNHDA, CDR2 SQIVND (reference sequence). The CDR3 protein is CASSIIPLYWPKNTGELFF. In DNA form, the CDR3 reads TGTGCCAGTAGTATTATTCCCCTTTACTGGCCCAAGAACACCGGGGAGCTGTTTTTT.

This clone was recorded only once. The chain couples TRBV6-5 to TRBJ2-7; 8 positions match TRBD1. This CDR3 comprises 15 residues. V lost 6 bases, J lost 0 bases, and 7 bases stayed unmatched. CDR1 MNHEY and CDR2 SVGAGI come from the germline V gene. The CDR3 DNA reads as TGTGCCAGCAGCCGGGACAGGAGCCCCTCCTACGAGCAGTACTTC. Residues: CASSRDRSPSYEQYF.

The chain joins TRBV28 to TRBJ1-5; D unclear. The CDR3 loop spans 21 amino acids. Germline CDR1 and CDR2: MDHEN and SYDVKM. Trimming cost V 6 bases and J 0 bases, with 30 bases left between them. CDR3 nucleotides: TGTGCCAGCAGCGCCCTAAACCGAGGTCAGGCGGTGGACGATAGCAATCAGCCCCAGCATTTT. The encoded protein is CASSALNRGQAVDDSNQPQHF.

This chain connects TRBV6-2 or TRBV6-3 to TRBJ1-5; 7 bases agree with TRBD1. This CDR3 is 15 amino acids long. V was pared by 5 bases and J by 6 bases, with 10 bases of the junction left unmatched. CDR1 and CDR2 (germline): MNHEY, SVGEGT. DNA of the CDR3: TGTGCCAGCAGTACAACAGGGGCCGGGAGTCAGCCCCAGCATTTT. It is translated as CASSTTGAGSQPQHF.

The chain employs TRBV2 and TRBJ2-5; possibly TRBD1 or TRBD2 for D (5 bases each). The CDR3 contains 12 residues. V shed 9 bases and J shed 4 bases, with 12 bases lying between them. Germline V gene lookup returns CDR1 SNHLY and CDR2 FYNNEI. CDR3 nucleotides: TGTGCCAGGGAGGTGGGGGTAGAGACCCAGTACTTC. Its protein is CAREVGVETQYF.

This chain joins TRBV6-5 and TRBJ2-7; D is unresolved. Deletions cut 4 bases from V and 5 bases from J, with 6 bases between. The germline CDR1 and CDR2 sequences are MNHEY and SVGAGI. The CDR3 runs to 11 residues. The CDR3 coding sequence is TGTGCCAGCAGTTTCTATGACGAGCAGTACTTC. Translation: CASSFYDEQYF.

J is TRBJ2-1 and V is TRBV7-9, with a tentative D call TRBD1 (8 bases). V gave up 4 bases and J gave up 9 bases, with 16 bases separating them. Germline values: CDR1 SEHNR, CDR2 FQNEAQ (reference sequence). The CDR3 has 14 residues. The CDR3 loop reads CASSYTGGVGEQFF. Here the CDR3 DNA reads TGTGCCAGCAGCTACACAGGGGGGGTTGGTGAGCAGTTCTTC.

The chain carries TRBV2 and TRBJ2-3; 8 positions match TRBD1. V was pared by 8 bases and J by 2 bases, with 6 bases of the junction left unmatched. Germline V CDR1 and CDR2: SNHLY, FYNNEI. The CDR3 is made up of 14 amino acids. The CDR3 region has the DNA TGTGCCAGCTCCCGGGACAGGAACACAGATACGCAGTATTTT. It yields the protein CASSRDRNTDTQYF.

The rearrangement joins TRBV6-2 or TRBV6-3 to TRBJ1-4; D is uncertain. This CDR3 spans 13 amino acids. CDR1 and CDR2 (germline): MNHEY, SVGEGT. Trimming took off 2 bases at V and 5 bases at J, with 6 bases between the two ends. DNA of the CDR3: TGTGCCAGCAGTTACCGGCCCAATGAAAAACTGTTTTTT. Its translation: CASSYRPNEKLFF.

The V and J genes are TRBV5-1 and TRBJ2-3; D gene unclear. In germline, CDR1 is SGHRS, CDR2 YFSETQ. CDR3 length: 15 residues. V lost 0 bases and J lost 4, with 12 bases in between. CDR3 DNA sequence: TGCGCCAGCAGCTTGGCCGACCAGGTGGCAGATACGCAGTATTTT. It is translated as CASSLADQVADTQYF.

The J gene is TRBJ1-6, the V gene TRBV27; D possibly corresponds to TRBD1 (5 bases). Per germline, CDR1 MNHEY and CDR2 SMNVEV (reference sequence). The CDR3 covers 16 residues. Trimming removed 5 bases from V and 3 bases from J, with 14 bases in between. Here the CDR3 reads CASSNSRGRYNSPLHF. Written as DNA, the CDR3 is TGTGCCAGCAGTAATTCTAGGGGCCGCTATAATTCACCCCTCCACTTT.

The J gene is TRBJ1-1, the V gene TRBV9; D may be TRBD1 (5 bases). Germline CDR1 and CDR2: SGDLS and YYNGEE. The CDR3 covers 13 residues. V gave up 0 bases and J gave up 5 bases, with 8 bases separating them. This CDR3 reads CASSVGGITEAFF. In DNA form, the CDR3 reads TGTGCCAGCAGCGTAGGGGGGATAACTGAAGCTTTCTTT.

This chain links TRBV21-1 with TRBJ2-2; TRBD2 is the table's D call and was not checked against the DNA. TRBV21-1 is shown as a pseudogene. This CDR3 has 16 residues. CDR3 in amino acids: CASSSGLAGGIGELFF. CDR3 nucleotide sequence: TGTGCCAGCAGCTCAGGACTAGCGGGAGGTATCGGGGAGCTGTTTTTT.

This chain links TRBV7-2 with TRBJ1-6, with 7 bases lining up with TRBD1. Trimming cost V 1 base and J 9 bases; bases outside gene matches: 6. The CDR3 has 15 amino acids. Germline lookup yields CDR1 SGHTA and CDR2 FQGNSA. The DNA of the CDR3 is TGTGCCAGCAGCTTAGGGGGGACAGTTGGTTCACCCCTCCACTTT. Translation gives CASSLGGTVGSPLHF.

The CDR3 sequence: CASSRSPSGLAGVDTGELFF. For the CDR3, the DNA is TGCGCCAGCAGCCGAAGCCCTAGCGGACTAGCGGGAGTCGACACCGGGGAGCTGTTTTTT. The chain is built from TRBV4-1 and TRBJ2-2; 13 bases line up with TRBD2. Trimming removed 4 bases from V and 3 bases from J; junction bases left unmatched: 14. This CDR3 region has 20 residues. Germline CDR1 and CDR2: MGHRA and YSYEKL.

The chain joins TRBV5-1 to TRBJ2-4, with 9 bases identical to TRBD1. CDR3 length: 17 amino acids. The V gene's germline CDR1 is SGHRS and CDR2 YFSETQ. V shed 4 bases and J 1 base; nucleotides not matched to a gene: 9. CDR3 nucleotides: TGCGCCAGCAGCCCGGGGGGACAGGGCTTGGCCAAAAACATTCAGTACTTC. Protein product: CASSPGGQGLAKNIQYF.

V usage is TRBV4-2 and J usage is TRBJ2-1, with 9 bases identical to TRBD2. Per the germline V gene, CDR1 is LGHNA and CDR2 is YNFKEQ. Trimming took 5 bases from V and 6 from J; bases not matched to a gene: 11. The CDR3 is 16 residues long. The CDR3 loop reads CASSRGASGILNEQFF. CDR3 coding DNA: TGTGCCAGCAGCAGGGGCGCTAGCGGGATCCTCAATGAGCAGTTCTTC.